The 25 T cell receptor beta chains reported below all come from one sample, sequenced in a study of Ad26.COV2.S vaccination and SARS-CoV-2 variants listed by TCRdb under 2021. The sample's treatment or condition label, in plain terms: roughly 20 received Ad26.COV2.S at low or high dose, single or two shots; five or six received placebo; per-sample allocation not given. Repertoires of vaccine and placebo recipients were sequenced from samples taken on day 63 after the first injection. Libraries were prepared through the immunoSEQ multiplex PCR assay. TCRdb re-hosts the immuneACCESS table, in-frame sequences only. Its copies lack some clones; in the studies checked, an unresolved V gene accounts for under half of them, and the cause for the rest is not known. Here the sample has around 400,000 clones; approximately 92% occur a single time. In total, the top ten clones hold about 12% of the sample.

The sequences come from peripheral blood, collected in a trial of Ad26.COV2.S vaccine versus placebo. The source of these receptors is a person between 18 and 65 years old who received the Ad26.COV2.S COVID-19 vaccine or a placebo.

The CDR3 nucleotides read TGTGCCAGCAGCTTAGGCGGAGCGGCCTACGAGCAGTACTTC. As protein: CASSLGGAAYEQYF. The gene calls are TRBV11-2 and TRBJ2-7; maybe TRBD2 (5 bases). CDR1 and CDR2 (germline): SGHAT, FQNNGV. The CDR3 covers 14 residues. Trimming shortened V by 1 base and J by 2 bases, and 9 bases separated the two germline ends.

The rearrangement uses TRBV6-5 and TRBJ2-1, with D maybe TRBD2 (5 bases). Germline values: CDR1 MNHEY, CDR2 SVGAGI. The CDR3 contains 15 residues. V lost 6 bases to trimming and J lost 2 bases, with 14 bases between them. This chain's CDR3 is CASRPSSNPYNEQFF. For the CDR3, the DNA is TGTGCCAGCAGACCATCTAGCAATCCCTACAATGAGCAGTTCTTC.

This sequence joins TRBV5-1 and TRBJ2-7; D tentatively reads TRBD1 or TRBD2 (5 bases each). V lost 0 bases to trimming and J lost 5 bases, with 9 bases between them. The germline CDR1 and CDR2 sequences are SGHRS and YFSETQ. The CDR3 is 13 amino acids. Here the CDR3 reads CASSLALGDEQYF. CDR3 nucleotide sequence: TGCGCCAGCAGCTTGGCCTTGGGGGACGAGCAGTACTTC.

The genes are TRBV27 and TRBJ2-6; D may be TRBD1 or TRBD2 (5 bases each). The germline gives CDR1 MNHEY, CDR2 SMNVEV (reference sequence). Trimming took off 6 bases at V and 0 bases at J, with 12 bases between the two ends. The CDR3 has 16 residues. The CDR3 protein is CASSKGPSSGANVLTF. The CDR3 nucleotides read TGTGCCAGCAGCAAGGGACCGAGCTCTGGGGCCAACGTCCTGACTTTC.

CDR3: CASSVSLGYSGELFF. Here the CDR3 DNA reads TGTGCCAGCAGCGTTTCCCTGGGTTATTCCGGGGAGCTGTTTTTT. The V gene is TRBV9, the J gene TRBJ2-2; D gene unclear. V was trimmed by 2 bases and J by 6 bases, leaving 14 bases between them. Germline CDR1 and CDR2: SGDLS and YYNGEE. The CDR3 runs 15 residues.

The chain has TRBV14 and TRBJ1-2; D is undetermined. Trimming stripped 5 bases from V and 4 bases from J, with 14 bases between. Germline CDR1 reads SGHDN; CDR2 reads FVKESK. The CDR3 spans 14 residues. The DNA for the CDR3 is TGTGCCAGCAGCACAACCGGGGTCATCTATGGCTACACCTTC. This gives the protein CASSTTGVIYGYTF.

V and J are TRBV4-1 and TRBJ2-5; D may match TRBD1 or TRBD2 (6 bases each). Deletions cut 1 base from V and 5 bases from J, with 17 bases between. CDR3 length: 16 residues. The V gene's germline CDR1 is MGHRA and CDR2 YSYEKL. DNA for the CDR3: TGCGCCAGCAGCCAAGGTCGGGGGCTGTCAGAGGAGACCCAGTACTTC. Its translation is CASSQGRGLSEETQYF.

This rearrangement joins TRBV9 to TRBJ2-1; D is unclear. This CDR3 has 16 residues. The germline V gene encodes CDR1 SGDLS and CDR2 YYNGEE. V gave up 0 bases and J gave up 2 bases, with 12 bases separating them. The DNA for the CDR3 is TGTGCCAGCAGCGTAGCTGCCCTACTACCCTACAATGAGCAGTTCTTC. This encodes CASSVAALLPYNEQFF.

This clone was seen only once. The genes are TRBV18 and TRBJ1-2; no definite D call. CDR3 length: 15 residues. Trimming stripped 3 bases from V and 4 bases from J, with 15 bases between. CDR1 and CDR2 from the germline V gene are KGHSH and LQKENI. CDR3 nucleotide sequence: TGTGCCAGCTCACCGCCTGGCAGCGAAACCTATGGCTACACCTTC. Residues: CASSPPGSETYGYTF.

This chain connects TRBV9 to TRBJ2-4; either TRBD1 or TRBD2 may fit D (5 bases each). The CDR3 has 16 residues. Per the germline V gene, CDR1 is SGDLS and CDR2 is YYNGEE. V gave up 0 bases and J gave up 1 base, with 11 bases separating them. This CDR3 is CASSVGGSTAKNIQYF. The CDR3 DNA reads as TGTGCCAGCAGCGTAGGGGGGAGTACGGCCAAAAACATTCAGTACTTC.

CDR3 region: CASSLRDRFPPNYGYTF. The CDR3 bases are TGTGCCAGCAGTTTACGGGACAGATTCCCACCTAACTATGGCTACACCTTC. J is TRBJ1-2 and V is TRBV6-2 or TRBV6-3; 7 nucleotides align to TRBD1. The CDR3 contains 17 residues. Unmatched junction bases numbered 11, after V lost 4 bases and J lost 0 bases. The V gene's germline CDR1 is MNHEY and CDR2 SVGEGT.

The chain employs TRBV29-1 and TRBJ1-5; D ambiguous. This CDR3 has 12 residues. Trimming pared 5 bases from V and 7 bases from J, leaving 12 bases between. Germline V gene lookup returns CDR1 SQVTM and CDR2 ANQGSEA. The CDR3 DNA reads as TGCAGCGTTAGTACTGCGGGGCAGCCCCAGCATTTT. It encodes CSVSTAGQPQHF.

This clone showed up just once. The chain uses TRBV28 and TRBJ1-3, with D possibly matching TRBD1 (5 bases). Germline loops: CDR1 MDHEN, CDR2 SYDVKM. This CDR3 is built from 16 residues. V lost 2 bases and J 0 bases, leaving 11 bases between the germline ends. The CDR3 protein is CASSLLRGRSGNTIYF. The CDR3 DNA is TGTGCCAGCAGTTTACTCCGGGGCCGCTCTGGAAACACCATATATTTT.

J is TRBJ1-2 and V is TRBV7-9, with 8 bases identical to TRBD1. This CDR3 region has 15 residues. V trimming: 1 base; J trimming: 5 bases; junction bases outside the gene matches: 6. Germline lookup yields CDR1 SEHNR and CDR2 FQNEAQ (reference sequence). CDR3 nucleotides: TGTGCCAGCAGCTTAGGGGGGGACAGGCTTTATGGCTACACCTTC. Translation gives CASSLGGDRLYGYTF.

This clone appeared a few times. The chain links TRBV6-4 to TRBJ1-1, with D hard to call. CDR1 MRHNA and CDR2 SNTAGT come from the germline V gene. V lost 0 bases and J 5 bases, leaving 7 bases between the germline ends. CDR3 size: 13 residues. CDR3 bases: TGTGCCAGCAGTGACTCGACTCGGACTGAAGCTTTCTTT. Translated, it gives CASSDSTRTEAFF.

CDR3 region: CASGLTNRETTYNEQFF. In DNA, the CDR3 is TGTGCTAGTGGTTTGACCAACAGGGAAACGACCTACAATGAGCAGTTCTTC. The chain links TRBV12-5 to TRBJ2-1; D is perhaps TRBD1 (6 bases). V lost 2 bases and J 2 bases, leaving 16 bases between the germline ends. Germline assignment: CDR1 LGHNT and CDR2 FRNRAP. The CDR3 is made up of 17 amino acids.

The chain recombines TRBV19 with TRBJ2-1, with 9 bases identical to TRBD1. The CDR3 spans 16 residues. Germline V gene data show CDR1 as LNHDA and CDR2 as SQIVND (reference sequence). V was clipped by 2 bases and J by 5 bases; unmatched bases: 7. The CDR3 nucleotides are TGTGCCAGTAGTATATTGTCGGGACAGGGAAACAATGAGCAGTTCTTC. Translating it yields CASSILSGQGNNEQFF. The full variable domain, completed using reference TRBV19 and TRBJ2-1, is DGGITQSPKYLFRKEGQNVTLSCEQNLNHDAMYWYRQDPGQGLRLIYYSQIVNDFQKGDIAEGYSVSREKKESFPLTVTSAQKNPTAFYLCASSILSGQGNNEQFFGPGTRLTVL.

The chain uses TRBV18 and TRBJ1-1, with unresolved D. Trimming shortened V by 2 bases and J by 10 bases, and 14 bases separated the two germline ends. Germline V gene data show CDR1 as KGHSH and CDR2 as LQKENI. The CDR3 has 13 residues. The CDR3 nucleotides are TGTGCCAGCTCACCAGATGAGCAGGTGAGAGCTTTCTTT. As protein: CASSPDEQVRAFF. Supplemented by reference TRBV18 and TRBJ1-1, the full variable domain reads NAGVMQNPRHLVRRRGQEARLRCSPMKGHSHVYWYRQLPEEGLKFMVYLQKENIIDESGMPKERFSAEFPKEGPSILRIQQVVRGDSAAYFCASSPDEQVRAFFGQGTRLTVV.

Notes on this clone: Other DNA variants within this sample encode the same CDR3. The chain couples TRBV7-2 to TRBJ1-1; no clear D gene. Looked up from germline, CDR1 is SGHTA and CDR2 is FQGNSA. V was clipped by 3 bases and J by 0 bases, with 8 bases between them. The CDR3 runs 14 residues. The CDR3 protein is CASSFSGVNTEAFF. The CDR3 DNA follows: TGTGCCAGCAGCTTTTCCGGAGTGAACACTGAAGCTTTCTTT.

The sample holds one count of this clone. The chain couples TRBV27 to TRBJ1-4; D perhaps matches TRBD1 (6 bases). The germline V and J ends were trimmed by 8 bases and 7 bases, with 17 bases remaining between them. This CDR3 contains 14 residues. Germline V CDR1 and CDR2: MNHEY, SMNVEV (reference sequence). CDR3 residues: CASGTRGQGEKLFF. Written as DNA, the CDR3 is TGTGCCAGCGGGACCAGGGGTCAAGGTGAAAAACTGTTTTTT.

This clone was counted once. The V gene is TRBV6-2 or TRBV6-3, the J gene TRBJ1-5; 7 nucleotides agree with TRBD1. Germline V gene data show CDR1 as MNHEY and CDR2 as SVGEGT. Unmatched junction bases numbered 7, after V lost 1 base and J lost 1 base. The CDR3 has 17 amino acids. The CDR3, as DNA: TGTGCCAGCAGTTACTTTTCCGGGACAGTAAGCAATCAGCCCCAGCATTTT. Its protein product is CASSYFSGTVSNQPQHF.

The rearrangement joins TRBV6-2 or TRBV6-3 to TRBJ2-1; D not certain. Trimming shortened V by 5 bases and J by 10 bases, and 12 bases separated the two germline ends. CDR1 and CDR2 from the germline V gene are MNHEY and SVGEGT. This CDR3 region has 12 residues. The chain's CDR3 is CASSPVGYEQFF. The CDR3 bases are TGTGCCAGCAGTCCGGTTGGATACGAGCAGTTCTTC.

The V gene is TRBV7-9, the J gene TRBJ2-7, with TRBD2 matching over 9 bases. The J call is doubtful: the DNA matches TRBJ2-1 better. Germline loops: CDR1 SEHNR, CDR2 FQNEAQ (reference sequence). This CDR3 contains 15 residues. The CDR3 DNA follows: TGTGCCAGCAGCCCCCGCCCTGCGGGAGGGAATGAGCAGTTCTTC. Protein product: CASSPRPAGGNEQFF.

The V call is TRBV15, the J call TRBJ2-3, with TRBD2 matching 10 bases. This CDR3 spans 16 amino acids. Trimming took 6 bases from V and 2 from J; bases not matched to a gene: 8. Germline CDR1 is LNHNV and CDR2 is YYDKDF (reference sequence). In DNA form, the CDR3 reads TGTGCCACCAGTATTAGCGGGAGGAGGGCCACAGATACGCAGTATTTT. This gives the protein CATSISGRRATDTQYF.

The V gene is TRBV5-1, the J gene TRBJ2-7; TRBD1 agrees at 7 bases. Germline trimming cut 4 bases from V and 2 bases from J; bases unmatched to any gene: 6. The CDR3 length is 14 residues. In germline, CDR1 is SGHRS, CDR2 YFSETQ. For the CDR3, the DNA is TGCGCCAGCAGCACGGGACAGAGCCCCTACGAGCAGTACTTC. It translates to CASSTGQSPYEQYF.